These 2 T cell receptor beta chains share one sample of origin, sequenced in a study of a mutant IDH1 vaccine in newly diagnosed glioma. Time point described: week 5, during vaccination. All doses held 300 ug of mutant IDH1 20-mer peptide, with topical imiquimod. Antigens for these TCRs are unknown. Clones were read by immunoSEQ multiplex PCR, and TCRdb kept only the in-frame ones, dropping some. Here the sample spans around 46,000 clones, roughly 78% being singletons. Sequenced here: PBMCs, sampled from a glioma patient whose treatment included an IDH1 peptide vaccine. These TCRs come from a man aged 50-59 years with glioma.

As regards this clone: This sample includes further DNA sequences coding for the same CDR3. V gene TRBV30 combines with J gene TRBJ1-1, with a weak D call TRBD1 (5 bases). V lost 1 base and J lost 0, with 6 bases in between. This CDR3 spans 13 amino acids. The V gene's germline CDR1 is GTSNPN and CDR2 SVGIG (reference sequence). The CDR3 nucleotides are TGTGCCTGGAGTGGACAGTTGAACACTGAAGCTTTCTTT. This translates into CAWSGQLNTEAFF.

The V call is TRBV29-1, the J call TRBJ2-3, with 10 nucleotides matching TRBD1. From germline, CDR1 is SQVTM and CDR2 ANQGSEA. CDR3 length: 14 amino acids. V was pared by 6 bases and J by 3 bases, with 6 bases of the junction left unmatched. CDR3 region: CSVGQGEGTDTQYF. CDR3 nucleotides: TGCAGCGTAGGACAGGGGGAAGGGACAGATACGCAGTATTTT.